Listed here is a single T cell receptor (beta chain). The method was immunoSEQ multiplex PCR; TCRdb's version includes in-frame clones alone and lacks a portion of them. The sample consists of about 180,000 clones, 84% of them appearing once. These data belong to a study of cytotoxic CD8 clonotypes in ibrutinib-treated CLL. CDR3 length: 13 amino acids. Germline V CDR1 and CDR2: SGHDT, YYEEEE. V was cut by 0 bases and J by 0 bases, with 4 bases left in between. The starting material was PBMCs, obtained after 24 months of ibrutinib treatment. The gene calls are TRBV5-6 and TRBJ2-7; D gene uncertain. The clonotype comes from a human donor with chronic lymphocytic leukemia. CDR3 amino acids: CASSLGRSYEQYF. CDR3 DNA sequence: TGTGCCAGCAGCTTGGGGCGCTCCTACGAGCAGTACTTC.